This T cell receptor (beta chain) emerged from a study of T cell responses to AZD1222 COVID-19 vaccine. Study in general: Timing groups of about 4 and about 12 weeks for second doses were pooled.

Details on this clone: What it binds is unknown.

The table came from immunoSEQ multiplex PCR; TCRdb's copy has only in-frame clones and leaves some out. The sample holds about 110,000 clones, about 85% seen once. Broader study findings: Unmutated variant regions reportedly attract nearly half of all spike-specific TCRs. Sampling that yielded the repertoires occurred only after the peak T cell response.

CDR3 length: 12 amino acids. The TCR sequence derives from an adult in good health. V gene TRBV21-1 combines with J gene TRBJ2-1. TRBV21-1 is shown as a pseudogene. The source material was peripheral blood, sampled on day 0 of AZD1222 vaccination. The CDR3 reads CASRPAGDEQFF. Written as DNA, the CDR3 is TGTGCCAGCAGACCGGCTGGGGATGAGCAGTTCTTC.